The source of this T cell receptor beta chain is a study of PD-L1 blockade in urothelial cancer. Unmatched junction bases numbered 3, after V lost 1 base and J lost 3 bases. Germline loops: CDR1 SGHTA, CDR2 FQGNSA. The CDR3 sequence is 16 residues long. The method was immunoSEQ multiplex PCR; TCRdb's version includes in-frame clones alone and lacks a portion of them. The sample includes under 55,000 clones, more than 75% of them seen just once. Time point: peripheral blood 6 weeks after treatment start. The rearrangement uses TRBV7-2 and TRBJ2-2, with 9 bases lining up with TRBD2. The source of this sequence is a man aged 60 to 69 with urothelial cancer. The starting material was PBMCs, obtained around atezolizumab (anti-PD-L1) treatment. CDR3 DNA sequence: TGTGCCAGCAGCTTAGTAGCGGGGGCCTACACCGGGGAGCTGTTTTTT. Encoded protein: CASSLVAGAYTGELFF.